Shown below are 13 T cell receptor beta chains from a single sample sequenced in a study of T cells in Graves' hyperthyroidism and ophthalmopathy. The source material, RNA transcripts, was used to amplify TCR beta CDR3 regions. The HTBI primer set served for first-round RT-PCR of the TCR CDR3. TCRdb processed the multiplex PCR reads anew with MiXCR; each CDR3 protein has one entry. The table records over 200,000 distinct CDR3 sequences, approximately 17% of them present only once. The sample taken for sequencing was blood. These receptor sequences come from a man aged 45-60 years with Graves' hyperthyroidism.

The rearrangement joins TRBV3-1 to TRBJ2-5; tentatively, D is TRBD2 (5 bases). V was cut by 0 bases and J by 3 bases, with 11 bases left in between. The CDR3 covers 15 residues. CDR1 is LGHDT, CDR2 YNNKEL, per germline (reference sequence). CDR3 in DNA: TGTGCCAGCAGCCAAGAACTGTCGGGGAAAGAGACCCAGTACTTC. Protein product: CASSQELSGKETQYF.

This clonotype was found a few times. This chain connects TRBV28 to TRBJ2-5, with TRBD2 as a possible D gene (6 bases). The CDR3 has 15 amino acids. V was cut by 3 bases and J by 6 bases, with 17 bases left in between. Germline CDR1 is MDHEN and CDR2 is SYDVKM. DNA for the CDR3: TGTGCCAGCAGTTTTGGCCGGGAGTGGGAAAAGACCCAGTACTTC. Its protein is CASSFGREWEKTQYF.

This clonotype was observed at least ten times. J is TRBJ2-3 and V is TRBV12-3 or TRBV12-4, with 8 nucleotides matching TRBD2. The CDR3 totals 13 residues. V trimming: 8 bases; J trimming: 1 base; junction bases outside the gene matches: 2. Here the CDR3 DNA reads TGTGCCAGCGATAGCGGGGGCACAGATACGCAGTATTTT. It translates to CASDSGGTDTQYF.

Details on this clonotype: This may come from a read error, since a much larger clone is one base off. CDR3 DNA sequence: TGTGCCGGTAACACAGGGGGCTGGAAAGCTTTCTTT. Amino acids: CAGNTGGWKAFF. This chain links TRBV19 with TRBJ1-1, with 9 positions matching TRBD1. CDR3 length: 12 amino acids. The trim removed 11 bases at V and 9 bases at J, leaving 10 bases unmatched. CDR1 and CDR2 from the germline V gene are LNHDA and SQIVND (reference sequence). Combining the CDR3 with reference TRBV19 and TRBJ1-1 gives the whole variable domain DGGITQSPKYLFRKEGQNVTLSCEQNLNHDAMYWYRQDPGQGLRLIYYSQIVNDFQKGDIAEGYSVSREKKESFPLTVTSAQKNPTAFYLCAGNTGGWKAFFGQGTRLTVV.

In its sample, this clonotype was seen many times. The chain employs TRBV28 and TRBJ1-1, with 7 bases that match TRBD1. The CDR3 totals 13 residues. Germline CDR1 MDHEN, CDR2 SYDVKM. V was clipped by 5 bases and J by 9 bases; unmatched bases: 9. The CDR3 sequence is CASSRIADRKAFF. As DNA, the CDR3 is TGTGCCAGCAGTAGAATTGCGGACAGGAAAGCTTTCTTT. Full variable domain (rest looked up from reference TRBV28 and TRBJ1-1): DVKVTQSSRYLVKRTGEKVFLECVQDMDHENMFWYRQDPGLGLRLIYFSYDVKMKEKGDIPEGYSVSREKKERFSLILESASTNQTSMYLCASSRIADRKAFFGQGTRLTVV.

This clonotype was counted many times. This sequence joins TRBV20-1 and TRBJ2-3; 10 bases are a match to TRBD1. CDR3 length: 15 residues. The germline V gene encodes CDR1 DFQATT and CDR2 SNEGSKA (reference sequence). V lost 6 bases to trimming and J lost 1 base; unmatched junction nucleotides: 7. CDR3: CSAQTGTGGTDTQYF. DNA for the CDR3: TGCAGTGCACAGACCGGGACAGGGGGCACAGATACGCAGTATTTT.

This rearrangement joins TRBV12-3 or TRBV12-4 to TRBJ2-2; D gene uncertain. This CDR3 comprises 13 residues. Trimming removed 3 bases from V and 8 bases from J, with 10 bases in between. CDR3 in amino acids: CASSLVPSGELFF. The CDR3 DNA reads TGTGCCAGCAGTTTGGTCCCGAGTGGGGAGCTGTTTTTT.

This clonotype occurred many times. The genes are TRBV2 and TRBJ1-2; perhaps TRBD1 as D (6 bases). This CDR3 comprises 13 residues. Between the trimmed V and J ends, which lost 1 base and 5 bases, there was a span of 8 bases. The germline CDR1 and CDR2 sequences are SNHLY and FYNNEI. CDR3 sequence: CASSEDRAYGYTF. The CDR3 coding sequence is TGTGCCAGCAGTGAAGACAGGGCTTATGGCTACACCTTC.

Only a few counts were recorded for this clonotype. This sequence joins TRBV18 and TRBJ2-7, with no clear D. This CDR3 is built from 14 residues. The germline V and J ends were trimmed by 2 bases and 6 bases, with 14 bases remaining between them. CDR1 is KGHSH and CDR2 is LQKENI in the germline V gene. CDR3 DNA sequence: TGTGCCAGCTCACCAACCCCATCGGGTGGCGAGCAGTACTTC. Its protein product is CASSPTPSGGEQYF.

This clonotype has a handful of counts. The rearrangement links TRBV4-3 to TRBJ2-3; 10 bases are a match to TRBD2. Germline-derived CDR1 and CDR2 are LGHNA and YSLEER. V lost 0 bases, J lost 5 bases, and 11 bases stayed unmatched. This CDR3 region has 18 residues. CDR3 loop: CASSQDVPTSGNIDTQYF. CDR3 nucleotide sequence: TGCGCCAGCAGCCAAGATGTCCCCACTAGCGGGAATATAGATACGCAGTATTTT.

On this clonotype itself: This may be a read error, as it is one base from a much larger clone. The chain has TRBV3-1 and TRBJ2-2; D not certain. CDR1 and CDR2 (germline): LGHDT, YNNKEL (reference sequence). CDR3 length: 16 residues. CDR3 sequence (DNA): TGTGCCAACAGCCAAGTGGTGGTCACTAAAAATAAGGAGCTGTTTTTT. This encodes CANSQVVVTKNKELFF.

The table lists this clonotype with many counts. This chain connects TRBV12-3 or TRBV12-4 to TRBJ1-1; D remains unclear. V was trimmed by 3 bases and J by 1 base, leaving 9 bases between them. The CDR3 is 14 amino acids. The CDR3 loop reads CASSFLSENTEAFF. The CDR3 DNA is TGTGCCAGCAGTTTTTTGTCAGAGAACACTGAAGCTTTCTTT.

This clonotype was recorded a few times. This chain uses TRBV19 with TRBJ2-3, with D possibly being TRBD1 or TRBD2 (5 bases each). The ends were cut back, 8 bases at V and 2 bases at J, with 32 bases in the middle. The CDR3 has 20 amino acids. Germline CDR1 LNHDA, CDR2 SQIVND (reference sequence). DNA of the CDR3: TGTGCCAGTTTCTTAAAGTGGGGGATTTTACTCATCCCCCTCACAGATACGCAGTATTTT. Translation: CASFLKWGILLIPLTDTQYF.